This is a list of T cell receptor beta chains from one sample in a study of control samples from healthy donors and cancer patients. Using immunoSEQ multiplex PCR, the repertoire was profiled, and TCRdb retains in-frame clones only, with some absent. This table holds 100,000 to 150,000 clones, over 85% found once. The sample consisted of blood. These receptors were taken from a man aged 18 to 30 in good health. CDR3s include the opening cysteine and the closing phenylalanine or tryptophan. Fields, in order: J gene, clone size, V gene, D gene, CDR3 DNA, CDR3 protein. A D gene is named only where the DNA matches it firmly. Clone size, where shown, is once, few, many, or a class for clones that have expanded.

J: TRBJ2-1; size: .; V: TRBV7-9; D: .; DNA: TGTGCCAGCAGCTTGGTCAATGAGCAGTTCTTC; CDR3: CASSLVNEQFF
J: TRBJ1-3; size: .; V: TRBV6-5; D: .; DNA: TGTGCCAGCAGTTACTCGATCGATCCTGGAAACACCATATATTTT; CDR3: CASSYSIDPGNTIYF
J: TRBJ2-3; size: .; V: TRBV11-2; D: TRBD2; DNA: TGTGCCAGCAGCTTAGGGGTAGCGGGGGGCACAGATACGCAGTATTTT; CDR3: CASSLGVAGGTDTQYF
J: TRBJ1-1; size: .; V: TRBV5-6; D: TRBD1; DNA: TGTGCCAGCAGCTTGAGCAGGGGGCGGGTTGAAGCTTTCTTT; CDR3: CASSLSRGRVEAFF
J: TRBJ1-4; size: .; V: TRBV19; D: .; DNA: TGTGCCACCACGTCGAGACACCGGAATGAAAAACTGTTTTTT; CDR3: CATTSRHRNEKLFF
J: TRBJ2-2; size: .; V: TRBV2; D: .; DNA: TGTGCCAGCAGGCCTACAGGGTCGGGCGGGGAGCTGTTTTTT; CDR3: CASRPTGSGGELFF
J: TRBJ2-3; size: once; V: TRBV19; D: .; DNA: TGTGCCAGTAGTATTCGGAGGGCCCCCACAGATACGCAGTATTTT; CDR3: CASSIRRAPTDTQYF
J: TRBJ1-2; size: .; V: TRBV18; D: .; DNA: TGTGCCAGCTCACCACAGGGGGGCATTAACTATGGCTACACCTTC; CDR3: CASSPQGGINYGYTF
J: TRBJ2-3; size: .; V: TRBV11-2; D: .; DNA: TGTGCCAGCAGCTTACGTCGACATTTTGGAGAGAGCACAGATACGCAGTATTTT; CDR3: CASSLRRHFGESTDTQYF
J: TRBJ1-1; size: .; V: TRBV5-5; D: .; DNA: TGTGCCAGCAGTCCAGGGATAACTGAAGCTTTCTTT; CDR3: CASSPGITEAFF
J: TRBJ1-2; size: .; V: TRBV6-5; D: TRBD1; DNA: TGTGCCAGCAGACCCCCGAAGACAGGGACCTATGGCTACACCTTC; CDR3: CASRPPKTGTYGYTF
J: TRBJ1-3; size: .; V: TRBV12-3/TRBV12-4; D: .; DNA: TGTGCCAGCGGGCGGGGAAACACCATATATTTT; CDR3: CASGRGNTIYF
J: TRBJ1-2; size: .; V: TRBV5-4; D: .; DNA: TGTGCCAGCAGCCTTAGCGCGACTTCTAACTATGGCTACACCTTC; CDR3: CASSLSATSNYGYTF